The rows below give T cell receptor beta chains drawn from one sample of a study of blood T cell repertoires in COVID-19. Produced via immunoSEQ multiplex PCR; TCRdb's table is partial and in-frame only. This sample has about 210,000 clones, with roughly 80% found just once. What was sequenced was peripheral blood. These TCRs come from a man aged 55-75 years with acute or convalescent COVID-19. Both conserved end residues are part of each CDR3. D genes are given only for firm matches. Size values are once, few and many counts, or a class for expanded clones, and some rows have none.

j_call d_call clone_size v_call cdr3_nt cdr3_aa
TRBJ2-7 TRBD2 . TRBV6-1 TGTGCCAGCAGTGATCAGGGGAGCGGGAGGAGCTCCTACGAGCAGTACTTC CASSDQGSGRSSYEQYF
TRBJ1-1 . . TRBV20-1 TGCAGTGCTAGTTCCCATCGAGCCATGAACACTGAAGCTTTCTTT CSASSHRAMNTEAFF
TRBJ1-1 . . TRBV2 TGTGCCAGCAGCGGCGGGCCAAACACTGAAGCTTTCTTT CASSGGPNTEAFF
TRBJ2-3 . . TRBV9 TGTGCCAGCAGCGTTACCGGGACTAGCACAGATACGCAGTATTTT CASSVTGTSTDTQYF
TRBJ2-5 TRBD1 . TRBV5-1 TGCGCCAGCAGCTCCGGACAGGGGACCTCACAAGGGACCCAGTACTTC CASSSGQGTSQGTQYF
TRBJ2-1 . . TRBV6-1 TGTGCCAGCAGTGCCAGATTCAGCGGGCGCTACAATGAGCAGTTCTTC CASSARFSGRYNEQFF
TRBJ2-3 TRBD2 once TRBV19 TGTGCCAGTAAACTAGCGGTTAACACAGATACGCAGTATTTT CASKLAVNTDTQYF
TRBJ1-4 . . TRBV15 TGTGCCACCAGCAGAAGGAACAGGGAACGGGTGCTGTTTTTT CATSRRNRERVLFF
TRBJ1-6 TRBD1 few TRBV7-9 TGTGCCAGCAGCTTAGGGCTCGACAGGGGCTCACCCCTCCACTTT CASSLGLDRGSPLHF
TRBJ1-3 . . TRBV19 TGTGCCACCCAGAAAGCTGGAAACACCATATATTTT CATQKAGNTIYF
TRBJ1-5 TRBD1 . TRBV27 TGTGCCAGCAGTGTGACAGGGGCCGATCAGCCCCAGCATTTT CASSVTGADQPQHF
TRBJ1-1 . . TRBV12-3/TRBV12-4 TGTGCCAGCAGTTTAGCGGCTAACACTGAAGCTTTCTTT CASSLAANTEAFF
TRBJ2-3 . . TRBV29-1 TGCAGCGTTGAAGTGTCCGGACAAAATCAGTATTTT CSVEVSGQNQYF
TRBJ2-3 TRBD1 . TRBV6-5 TGTGCCAGCAGCCTTACACAGGGGCGCACAGATACGCAGTATTTT CASSLTQGRTDTQYF
TRBJ2-2 . . TRBV5-1 TGCGCCAGCGGGCGTGGCAACGGGGAGCTGTTTTTT CASGRGNGELFF
TRBJ2-3 TRBD2 . TRBV6-6 TGTGCCAGCAGTTACTACGGGGGGGCCGGCACAGATACGCAGTATTTT CASSYYGGAGTDTQYF
TRBJ1-5 TRBD1 . TRBV30 TGTGCCTGGAGTCCGCGGACAGGAGGGTTAAATCAGCCCCAGCATTTT CAWSPRTGGLNQPQHF
TRBJ1-5 . . TRBV5-5 TGTGCCAGCAGCTTGGCGGTAGATAGATATAGCAATCAGCCCCAGCATTTT CASSLAVDRYSNQPQHF
TRBJ2-7 . . TRBV5-1 TGCGCCAGCAGCTCCCACAGGGATGGCTACGAGCAGTACTTC CASSSHRDGYEQYF
TRBJ1-6 TRBD1 . TRBV6-2/TRBV6-3 TGTGCCAGCAGTTACTCTGGACAGGGGAGACTAGAGGATTCACCCCTCCACTTT CASSYSGQGRLEDSPLHF
TRBJ2-5 TRBD2 . TRBV5-6 TGTGCCAGCAGCTTGGCCGGGACTAGCGCAGAGACCCAGTACTTC CASSLAGTSAETQYF
TRBJ2-1 TRBD2 few TRBV6-5 TGTGCCAGCAGTCTAGCGGGAGGGTGGAATGAGCAGTTCTTC CASSLAGGWNEQFF
TRBJ2-2 TRBD2 . TRBV10-3 TGTGCCATCAGTGAGGCGGCGGGGGACACCGGGGAGCTGTTTTTT CAISEAAGDTGELFF
TRBJ2-7 TRBD2 . TRBV7-2 TGTGCCAGCAGCCCCGTTAGCGGGGGGGCGGGGGAGCAGTACTTC CASSPVSGGAGEQYF
TRBJ2-1 . once TRBV14 TGTGCCAGCAGCCGTCACAGAGACAATGAGCAGTTCTTC CASSRHRDNEQFF
TRBJ1-2 . . TRBV4-1 TGCGCCAGCAGCCAAGTGTACGGGGACTATGGCTACACCTTC CASSQVYGDYGYTF
TRBJ1-2 TRBD1 . TRBV3-1/TRBV3-2 TGTGCCAGCAGCACTGACAGGGAAGAGAACTATGGCTACACCTTC CASSTDREENYGYTF
TRBJ1-5 . . TRBV6-1 TGTGCCAGCAATTCCTTACAGGGCAACGGTCAGCCCCAGCATTTT CASNSLQGNGQPQHF
TRBJ2-3 . few TRBV18 TGTGCCAGCTCACCCCAACTGAACACAGATACGCAGTATTTT CASSPQLNTDTQYF
TRBJ2-2 TRBD2 . TRBV3-1/TRBV3-2 TGTGCCAGCAGCCTACTAGCGGGAGGGGCCGGGGAGCTGTTTTTT CASSLLAGGAGELFF
TRBJ1-1 TRBD1 . TRBV6-2/TRBV6-3 TGTGCCAGCAGTTACTCCCGGGGACAGGGTGTGAGGACTGAAGCTTTCTTT CASSYSRGQGVRTEAFF
TRBJ2-2 . . TRBV5-1 TGCGCCAGCAGCTTGGAATCGGCAGGGATACCTCGGGAGCTGTTTTTT CASSLESAGIPRELFF
TRBJ2-7 . few TRBV7-2 TGTGCCAGCAGCTCCCGGGGGCCAACGGGAGGCGAGCAGTACTTC CASSSRGPTGGEQYF
TRBJ1-3 . . TRBV7-9 TGTGCCAGCAGCGGGATCAGGGGAACTGGAAACACCATATATTTT CASSGIRGTGNTIYF
TRBJ2-1 . . TRBV5-1 TGCGCCAGCAGCTTGTGGGGCTTCTCATACCTATACAATGAGCAGTTCTTC CASSLWGFSYLYNEQFF
TRBJ2-7 TRBD2 few TRBV27 TGTGCCAGCACGTCAGTCGGGAGGGCCCACGAGCAGTACTTC CASTSVGRAHEQYF
TRBJ1-3 . . TRBV9 TGTGCCAGCAGTGAGAACTCTGGAAACACCATATATTTT CASSENSGNTIYF
TRBJ1-5 . many TRBV2 TGTGCCAGCAGTGACAGGGTTCGGGATCAGCCCCAGCATTTT CASSDRVRDQPQHF
TRBJ2-5 . . TRBV6-2/TRBV6-3 TGTGCCAGCAGTCAACAAGAGACCCAGTACTTC CASSQQETQYF
TRBJ2-5 TRBD2 . TRBV28 TGTGCCAGCAGCACACTCGGACTAGCGGGAGGGTTGGAGACCCAGTACTTC CASSTLGLAGGLETQYF
TRBJ2-3 TRBD2 . TRBV6-6 TGTGCCAGCAGTTATGAGGCGGGGGGGCTCACAGATACGCAGTATTTT CASSYEAGGLTDTQYF